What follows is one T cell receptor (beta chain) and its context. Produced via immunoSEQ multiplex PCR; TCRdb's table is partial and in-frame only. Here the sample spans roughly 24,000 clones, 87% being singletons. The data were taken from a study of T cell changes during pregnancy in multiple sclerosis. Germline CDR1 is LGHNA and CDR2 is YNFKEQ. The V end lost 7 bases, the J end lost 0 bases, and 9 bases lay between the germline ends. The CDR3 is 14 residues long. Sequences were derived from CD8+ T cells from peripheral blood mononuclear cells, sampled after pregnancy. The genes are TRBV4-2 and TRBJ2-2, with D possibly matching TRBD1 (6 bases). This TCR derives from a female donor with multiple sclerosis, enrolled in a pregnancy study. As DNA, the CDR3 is TGTGCCAGCAAGGGACAAACGAACACCGGGGAGCTGTTTTTT. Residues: CASKGQTNTGELFF.